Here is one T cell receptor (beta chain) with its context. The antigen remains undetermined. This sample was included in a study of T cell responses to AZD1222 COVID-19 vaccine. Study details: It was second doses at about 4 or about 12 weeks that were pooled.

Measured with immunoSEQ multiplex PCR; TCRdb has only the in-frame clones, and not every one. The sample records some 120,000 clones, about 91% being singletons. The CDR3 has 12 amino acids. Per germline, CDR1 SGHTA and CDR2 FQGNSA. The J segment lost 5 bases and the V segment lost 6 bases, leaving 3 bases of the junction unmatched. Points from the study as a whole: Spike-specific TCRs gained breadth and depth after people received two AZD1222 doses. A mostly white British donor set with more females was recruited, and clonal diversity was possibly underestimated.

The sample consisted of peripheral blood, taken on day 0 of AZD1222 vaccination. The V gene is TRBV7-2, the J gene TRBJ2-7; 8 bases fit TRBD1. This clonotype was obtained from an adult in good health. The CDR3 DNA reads TGTGCCAGCAGTCAGACAGGGGACGAGCAGTACTTC. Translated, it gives CASSQTGDEQYF.